This entry lists 30 T cell receptor beta chains sequenced from one sample in a study of T-cell reconstitution after alpha-beta-depleted transplantation in children. Library preparation (for TCRbeta) was performed with unique molecular identifiers. TCRdb fed the PCR reads into MiXCR, producing one record per CDR3 protein. The sample consists of a few hundred thousand distinct CDR3 sequences, around 9.1% of them appearing once. Sequencing used PBMCs, obtained before TCRalphabeta/CD19-depleted stem cell transplant. The receptors originated from a boy under three years old with acute myeloid leukemia, due to receive a stem cell transplant.

This clonotype was detected many times. This sequence joins TRBV25-1 and TRBJ1-5; D unresolved. Germline lookup yields CDR1 MGHDK and CDR2 SYGVNS. Deletions cut 1 base from V and 7 bases from J, with 8 bases between. The CDR3 totals 13 residues. The chain's CDR3 is CASSESTNQPQHF. The CDR3 DNA reads as TGTGCCAGCAGTGAATCTACGAACCAGCCCCAGCATTTT. The variable domain in full, completed from reference TRBV25-1 and TRBJ1-5, reads EADIYQTPRYLVIGTGKKITLECSQTMGHDKMYWYQQDPGMELHLIHYSYGVNSTEKGDLSSESTVSRIRTEHFPLTLESARPSHTSQYLCASSESTNQPQHFGDGTRLSIL.

This clonotype came up a few times. The chain uses TRBV19 and TRBJ1-1; D remains unclear. The CDR3 has 11 residues. Deletions cut 6 bases from V and 9 bases from J, with 11 bases between. Germline CDR1 reads LNHDA; CDR2 reads SQIVND (reference sequence). CDR3 sequence (DNA): TGTGCCAGTAGCCAAGGGATGCAAGCTTTCTTT. Translation: CASSQGMQAFF.

This clonotype was seen at least ten times. The rearrangement links TRBV20-1 to TRBJ2-7; TRBD2 agrees at 9 bases. V shed 5 bases and J 2 bases; nucleotides not matched to a gene: 7. The CDR3 is made up of 14 amino acids. The germline V gene encodes CDR1 DFQATT and CDR2 SNEGSKA (reference sequence). The CDR3 reads CSAARLAVPYEQYF. CDR3 in DNA: TGCAGTGCTGCCCGACTAGCGGTCCCCTACGAGCAGTACTTC.

About this clonotype itself: A much more abundant neighbour one base away suggests this may be a read error. The chain combines TRBV29-1 with TRBJ2-1, with TRBD1 identical over 8 bases. The CDR3 loop spans 15 amino acids. Germline V lookup: CDR1 SQVTM, CDR2 ANQGSEA. The CDR3 sequence: CGATRTGTRYNEQFF. DNA for the CDR3: TGCGGCGCTACCCGGACAGGGACGAGGTACAATGAGCAGTTCTTC.

V is TRBV7-9 and J is TRBJ2-7; 7 nucleotides line up with TRBD1. J was trimmed by 2 bases and V by 3 bases; bases with no gene match: 4. Germline CDR1 and CDR2: SEHNR and FQNEAQ (reference sequence). The CDR3 contains 14 residues. In DNA, the CDR3 is TGTGCCAGCAGCTTCGGACAGGCAGCCTACGAGCAGTACTTC. Translated: CASSFGQAAYEQYF.

This clonotype was recorded at least ten times. The chain couples TRBV19 to TRBJ1-5; D ambiguous. V lost 5 bases and J 2 bases, leaving 13 bases between the germline ends. The CDR3 extends over 15 amino acids. Germline loops: CDR1 LNHDA, CDR2 SQIVND (reference sequence). The CDR3 here is CASSSLGRGNQPQHF. In DNA, the CDR3 is TGTGCCAGTAGTTCTCTCGGTAGAGGCAATCAGCCCCAGCATTTT.

This chain links TRBV20-1 with TRBJ1-1; 9 bases agree with TRBD1. CDR3 length: 17 amino acids. Trimming cost V 0 bases and J 4 bases; bases outside gene matches: 12. CDR1 and CDR2 (germline): DFQATT, SNEGSKA (reference sequence). CDR3 sequence: CSARDLPTGGRGTEAFF. The CDR3 nucleotides read TGCAGTGCTAGAGATCTCCCAACAGGGGGCCGGGGCACTGAAGCTTTCTTT.

This clonotype was seen at least ten times. The gene calls are TRBV5-1 and TRBJ2-7, with TRBD2 as a possible D gene (6 bases). Germline CDR1 reads SGHRS; CDR2 reads YFSETQ. This CDR3 is 15 amino acids long. V lost 4 bases and J 5 bases, leaving 19 bases between the germline ends. Written as DNA, the CDR3 is TGCGCCAGCAGCGGCGGGACCGAGACCCCCCACGAGCAGTACTTC. Its translation is CASSGGTETPHEQYF. Combining the CDR3 with reference TRBV5-1 and TRBJ2-7 gives the whole variable domain KAGVTQTPRYLIKTRGQQVTLSCSPISGHRSVSWYQQTPGQGLQFLFEYFSETQRNKGNFPGRFSGRQFSNSRSEMNVSTLELGDSALYLCASSGGTETPHEQYFGPGTRLTVT.

On this clonotype itself: A read error may explain this, as a much larger clone is one base away. V and J are TRBV7-3 and TRBJ2-4; D gene ambiguous. CDR1 and CDR2 from the germline V gene are SGHTA and FQGTGA. The CDR3 is made up of 13 amino acids. V was pared by 0 bases and J by 8 bases, with 8 bases between. The CDR3 loop reads CASSLTDIHIQYF. CDR3 sequence (DNA): TGTGCCAGCAGCTTAACCGACATTCACATTCAGTACTTC.

This clonotype was counted many times. The rearrangement uses TRBV4-2 and TRBJ2-1; possible D gene TRBD2, 5 bases. The CDR3 is 15 residues long. The V and J ends lost 1 base and 0 bases respectively, with 7 bases between them. Germline CDR1 is LGHNA and CDR2 is YNFKEQ. The CDR3 loop reads CASSQGGGSYNEQFF. DNA of the CDR3: TGTGCCAGCAGCCAAGGTGGAGGCTCCTACAATGAGCAGTTCTTC.

This clonotype was seen repeatedly, ten times or more. V is TRBV28 and J is TRBJ2-3, with D possibly matching TRBD1 (6 bases). Trimming stripped 7 bases from V and 0 bases from J, with 14 bases between. Germline V lookup: CDR1 MDHEN, CDR2 SYDVKM. CDR3 length: 15 residues. CDR3 amino acids: CASTDRRQSTDTQYF. The CDR3, as DNA: TGTGCCAGCACCGACAGGAGACAAAGCACAGATACGCAGTATTTT.

This sequence joins TRBV19 and TRBJ2-4; 7 bases line up with TRBD1. The CDR3 has 15 residues. The germline gives CDR1 LNHDA, CDR2 SQIVND (reference sequence). V lost 6 bases to trimming and J lost 0 bases; unmatched junction nucleotides: 5. This CDR3 is CASRPGQLAKNIQYF. As DNA, the CDR3 is TGTGCCAGTAGGCCGGGACAGCTAGCCAAAAACATTCAGTACTTC.

The table lists this clonotype with many counts. The gene calls are TRBV10-3 and TRBJ2-5; D perhaps matches TRBD1 (7 bases). The CDR3 sequence is 15 residues long. The V and J ends lost 0 bases and 2 bases respectively, with 10 bases between them. The germline gives CDR1 ENHRY, CDR2 SYGVKD. CDR3: CAISESQGGQETQYF. The DNA of the CDR3 is TGTGCCATCAGTGAGTCGCAGGGGGGACAAGAGACCCAGTACTTC.

This clonotype was picked up many times. V usage is TRBV7-9 and J usage is TRBJ2-2, with 7 bases lining up with TRBD1. Germline V lookup: CDR1 SEHNR, CDR2 FQNEAQ (reference sequence). J was trimmed by 3 bases and V by 5 bases; bases with no gene match: 12. This CDR3 has 17 residues. Here the CDR3 reads CASSARQGADYTGELFF. Here the CDR3 DNA reads TGTGCCAGCAGCGCCAGACAGGGTGCTGATTACACCGGGGAGCTGTTTTTT.

This clonotype was counted ten times or more. The gene calls are TRBV12-3 or TRBV12-4 and TRBJ2-1, with D possibly matching TRBD1 (5 bases). With 10 bases removed from V and 6 bases from J, the gap between germline ends came to 13 bases. CDR3 length: 12 amino acids. The CDR3 reads CATKRGFNEQFF. The CDR3 bases are TGTGCCACCAAAAGGGGTTTCAATGAGCAGTTCTTC.

This clonotype was seen many times. V usage is TRBV5-1 and J usage is TRBJ2-6, with 8 positions matching TRBD1. V dropped 3 bases and J dropped 2; count of bases not matched to a gene: 7. Germline V gene lookup returns CDR1 SGHRS and CDR2 YFSETQ. This CDR3 has 17 amino acids. The CDR3 bases are TGCGCCAGCAGCTGGGGGACAGGTAGGACTGGGGCCAACGTCCTGACTTTC. This codes for CASSWGTGRTGANVLTF.

In this sample, this clonotype turned up many times. CDR3 residues: CASTMRQAKQYF. CDR3 nucleotides: TGTGCCAGCACCATGCGGCAGGCTAAACAGTACTTC. This chain uses TRBV11-2 with TRBJ2-7, with D uncertain. Looked up from germline, CDR1 is SGHAT and CDR2 is FQNNGV. Trimming shortened V by 7 bases and J by 10 bases, and 17 bases separated the two germline ends. The CDR3 totals 12 residues.

This clonotype was detected ten times or more. The chain is built from TRBV28 and TRBJ1-2; no clear D. This CDR3 spans 12 amino acids. Trimming pared 5 bases from V and 8 bases from J, leaving 12 bases between. Germline V gene data show CDR1 as MDHEN and CDR2 as SYDVKM. This chain's CDR3 is CASSMDGPGYTF. The CDR3 DNA sequence: TGTGCCAGCAGTATGGACGGTCCCGGCTACACCTTC.

The sample holds many counts of this clonotype. The chain uses TRBV29-1 and TRBJ2-5, with TRBD1 matching over 8 bases. This CDR3 contains 12 residues. After removal of 4 bases from V and 5 bases from J, the junction contained 3 bases not matched to a gene. Germline assignment: CDR1 SQVTM and CDR2 ANQGSEA. The CDR3 region is CSVGQGKETQYF. The CDR3 region has the DNA TGCAGCGTTGGACAGGGGAAGGAGACCCAGTACTTC.

This chain joins TRBV11-2 and TRBJ2-7; D is perhaps TRBD2 (5 bases). V was clipped by 5 bases and J by 5 bases, with 13 bases between them. Germline values: CDR1 SGHAT, CDR2 FQNNGV. This CDR3 is built from 13 residues. CDR3 protein: CASSPYPGDEQYF. The CDR3, as DNA: TGTGCCAGCAGCCCCTATCCCGGGGACGAGCAGTACTTC.

This clonotype was observed many times. Here the CDR3 DNA reads TGTGCCACCAGTGATCCGAGGGCGGAGATCTCCAATGAGCAGTTCTTC. It is translated as CATSDPRAEISNEQFF. The V gene is TRBV24-1, the J gene TRBJ2-1; D might be TRBD2 (5 bases). Trimming shortened V by 3 bases and J by 6 bases, and 17 bases separated the two germline ends. Germline CDR1 and CDR2: KGHDR and SFDVKD. There are 16 residues in the CDR3.

This clonotype was observed many times. The J gene is TRBJ1-4, the V gene TRBV27; 7 bases map to TRBD1. V gave up 9 bases and J gave up 0 bases; unmatched junction bases: 13. CDR1 and CDR2 (germline): MNHEY, SMNVEV (reference sequence). CDR3 length: 17 residues. The CDR3, as DNA: TGTGCCAGTATCCAGGATAAGGGGGCAGCAACTAATGAAAAACTGTTTTTT. Translating gives CASIQDKGAATNEKLFF.

This clonotype occurred many times. This CDR3 reads CSATGTGNQPQHF. CDR3 in DNA: TGCAGTGCCACCGGGACGGGCAATCAGCCCCAGCATTTT. The chain has TRBV20-1 and TRBJ1-5, with D tentatively TRBD1 (5 bases). V was trimmed by 6 bases and J by 2 bases, leaving 11 bases between them. The germline CDR1 and CDR2 sequences are DFQATT and SNEGSKA (reference sequence). This CDR3 comprises 13 residues.

This clonotype was found many times. V gene TRBV12-3 or TRBV12-4 combines with J gene TRBJ2-7; 7 bases match TRBD1. The CDR3 loop spans 15 amino acids. Trimming took 5 bases from V and 1 from J; bases not matched to a gene: 8. The CDR3 is CASSRGQPRSYEQYF. For the CDR3, the DNA is TGTGCCAGCAGTAGGGGGCAACCCCGGTCCTACGAGCAGTACTTC.

In DNA form, the CDR3 reads TGTGCCAGTAGTATTGGCAGGGGGCAAGCCAAAAACATTCAGTACTTC. Its protein is CASSIGRGQAKNIQYF. The chain links TRBV19 to TRBJ2-4; TRBD1 matches at 8 bases. Germline lookup yields CDR1 LNHDA and CDR2 SQIVND (reference sequence). Germline trimming cut 3 bases from V and 0 bases from J; bases unmatched to any gene: 4. The CDR3 is 16 amino acids.

Turning to this clonotype: A much larger clone lies one base from this, so it may be a read error. The V call is TRBV24-1, the J call TRBJ2-1; D possibly matches TRBD1 or TRBD2 (5 bases each). Per the germline V gene, CDR1 is KGHDR and CDR2 is SFDVKD. The CDR3 runs 16 residues. The CDR3, as DNA: TGTGCCACCGGTGATGTGGGACCCCAAAAGACGGGTGAGCAGTTCTTC. This codes for CATGDVGPQKTGEQFF.

This clonotype was recorded at least ten times. The rearrangement uses TRBV5-1 and TRBJ2-1, with a possible D match to TRBD1 (5 bases). Germline V gives CDR1 SGHRS, CDR2 YFSETQ. V dropped 2 bases and J dropped 5 bases, with 8 bases sitting between them. The CDR3 consists of 13 residues. The CDR3 is CASSLDSNNEQFF. CDR3 coding DNA: TGCGCCAGCAGCTTAGACAGCAACAATGAGCAGTTCTTC.

Ten or more counts support this clonotype. The CDR3 coding sequence is TGTGCCAGCAGCGTTAGCGGGAAAATCGACGAGCAGTACTTC. This encodes CASSVSGKIDEQYF. V gene TRBV9 combines with J gene TRBJ2-7, with 8 bases lining up with TRBD2. Germline trimming cut 2 bases from V and 5 bases from J; bases unmatched to any gene: 6. The CDR3 has 14 residues. The V gene's germline CDR1 is SGDLS and CDR2 YYNGEE.

This clonotype was found many times. The chain employs TRBV29-1 and TRBJ2-5; D is undetermined. The CDR3 is 12 amino acids. Germline lookup yields CDR1 SQVTM and CDR2 ANQGSEA. V lost 5 bases and J 5 bases, leaving 12 bases between the germline ends. CDR3 in DNA: TGCAGCGTTTTCCAGAACCGGGAGACCCAGTACTTC. Protein product: CSVFQNRETQYF.

This clonotype was seen at least ten times. This chain joins TRBV10-3 and TRBJ2-7; D is ambiguous. The CDR3 spans 14 residues. CDR1 and CDR2 from the germline V gene are ENHRY and SYGVKD. V was cut by 4 bases and J by 0 bases, with 10 bases left in between. CDR3: CAISGSGNSYEQYF. DNA for the CDR3: TGTGCCATCAGTGGTAGTGGGAACTCCTACGAGCAGTACTTC.